A single sample is the source of the 6 T cell receptor beta chains below, sequenced in a study of blood T cell repertoires in COVID-19. Sequenced by immunoSEQ multiplex PCR; TCRdb stores in-frame clones only, minus some. The table includes approximately 300,000 clones, 75% to 90% detected once. The sequenced material came from PBMCs or T cells enriched from blood (not recorded which). These receptors were taken from a woman aged 25 to 39 who had been exposed to COVID-19.

The chain joins TRBV7-2 to TRBJ1-4; 8 nucleotides line up with TRBD1. V dropped 5 bases and J dropped 8; count of bases not matched to a gene: 7. This CDR3 comprises 14 residues. Germline CDR1 and CDR2: SGHTA and FQGNSA. The CDR3 here is CASSQDRGGEKLFF. DNA for the CDR3: TGTGCCAGCAGCCAAGACAGGGGAGGCGAAAAACTGTTTTTT.

This clone was picked up a small number of times. The CDR3 reads CASSQAGGGYEQYF. The CDR3 DNA follows: TGTGCCAGCAGCCAAGCGGGGGGCGGTTACGAGCAGTACTTC. The chain couples TRBV28 to TRBJ2-7, with 9 bases lining up with TRBD2. V gave up 6 bases and J gave up 4 bases; unmatched junction bases: 7. The CDR3 runs to 14 residues. Germline V CDR1 and CDR2: MDHEN, SYDVKM.

CDR3 sequence reads: CASSVEGPHRGEQFF. The CDR3 DNA reads as TGTGCCAGCAGTGTGGAGGGGCCCCATAGGGGTGAGCAGTTCTTC. The chain is built from TRBV2 and TRBJ2-1; D might be TRBD2 (6 bases). The CDR3 length is 15 residues. Trimming removed 4 bases from V and 9 bases from J, with 19 bases in between. Germline V CDR1 and CDR2: SNHLY, FYNNEI.

The rearrangement uses TRBV7-2 and TRBJ2-1; perhaps TRBD2 as D (6 bases). The length of the CDR3 is 22 residues. V was shortened by 0 bases and J by 4 bases, with 31 bases between the two germline ends. Germline V CDR1 and CDR2: SGHTA, FQGNSA. In DNA, the CDR3 is TGTGCCAGCAGCTTAGCACTAAGGACGGGGGAACTATACGCAAACTTGTACAATGAGCAGTTCTTC. Residues: CASSLALRTGELYANLYNEQFF.

The V call is TRBV30, the J call TRBJ2-3; D is ambiguous. The germline V gene has CDR1 GTSNPN and CDR2 SVGIG (reference sequence). This CDR3 has 11 amino acids. Trimming took 3 bases from V and 5 from J, leaving 6 bases between them. CDR3 nucleotide sequence: TGTGCCTGGAGCGGTGGAGATACGCAGTATTTT. Translating gives CAWSGGDTQYF.

This rearrangement joins TRBV2 to TRBJ2-5, with 7 bases identical to TRBD2. Germline CDR1 reads SNHLY; CDR2 reads FYNNEI. There are 17 residues in the CDR3. With 6 bases clipped from V and 4 bases from J, the junction kept 17 bases outside the gene matches. The CDR3 DNA reads TGTGCCAGCAGCGGGGGGAGCAGGGCTCCTAGGGGAGAGACCCAGTACTTC. This sequence encodes CASSGGSRAPRGETQYF.